Detailed here is one T cell receptor beta chain. Autoimmune disease history or systemic immunosuppression meant exclusion. Assay used: immunoSEQ multiplex PCR; TCRdb lists only in-frame clones, some missing. Found here are 75,000 to 95,000 clones, 70% to 90% of them singletons; the top ten hold roughly 4%. The data are from a study of OX40 agonist ivuxolimab in advanced cancers. Overall study context: One patient with hepatocellular carcinoma and two with cutaneous melanoma, three in all, had partial responses.

Per germline, CDR1 SGHKS and CDR2 YYEKEE (reference sequence). Trimming left V 3 bases short and J 1 base short, with 4 bases between. CDR3 length: 13 amino acids. The genes are TRBV5-5 and TRBJ2-2; no definite D call. This clonotype was sampled from an adult with an advanced solid tumor such as melanoma, head and neck, liver or kidney cancer. This material consisted of CD4+ or CD8+ T cells sorted from blood, taken in a trial of the OX40 agonist ivuxolimab. In nucleotides, the CDR3 is TGTGCCAGCAGCTCATTGAACACCGGGGAGCTGTTTTTT. It is translated as CASSSLNTGELFF. The variable domain in full, with the rest retrieved from reference TRBV5-5 and TRBJ2-2, is DAGVTQSPTHLIKTRGQQVTLRCSPISGHKSVSWYQQVLGQGPQFIFQYYEKEERGRGNFPDRFSARQFPNYSSELNVNALLLGDSALYLCASSSLNTGELFFGEGSRLTVL.